This entry describes one T cell receptor beta chain. Time point meaning: patch test 3, about 24 weeks after DPC sensitization. Described treatment: therapeutic diphenylcyclopropenone sensitization with weekly scalp DPC. Germline CDR1 SGHRS, CDR2 YFSETQ. CDR3 length: 15 amino acids. Losses at the gene ends were 4 bases for V and 3 bases for J; bases not matched to a gene: 6. These data are taken from a study of human T cells and chemical hapten exposure. TCRdb fed the RACE reads into MiXCR, producing one record per CDR3 protein. Here the sample spans about 160,000 distinct CDR3 sequences, about a quarter being singletons.

The sample in question was whole blood, obtained in connection with sensitization to the hapten diphenylcyclopropenone (DPC). The chain is built from TRBV5-1 and TRBJ1-2, with 10 positions matching TRBD1. The source of this sequence is a woman aged 18-29 years with alopecia areata. Some clones in this sample may be carry-over from other donors' samples. The CDR3 nucleotides are TGCGCCAGCAGCCCGGGACAGGGGCCGTACTATGGCTACACCTTC. Translating it yields CASSPGQGPYYGYTF.